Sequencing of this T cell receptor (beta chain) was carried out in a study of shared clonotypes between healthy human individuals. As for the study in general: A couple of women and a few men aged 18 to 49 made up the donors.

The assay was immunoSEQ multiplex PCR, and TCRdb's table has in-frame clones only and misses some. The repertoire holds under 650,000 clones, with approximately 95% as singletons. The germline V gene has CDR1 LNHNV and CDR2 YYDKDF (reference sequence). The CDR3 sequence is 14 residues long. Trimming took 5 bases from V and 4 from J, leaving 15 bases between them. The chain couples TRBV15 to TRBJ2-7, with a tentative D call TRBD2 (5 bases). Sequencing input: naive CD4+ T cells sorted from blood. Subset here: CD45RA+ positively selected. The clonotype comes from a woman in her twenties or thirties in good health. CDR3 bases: TGTGCCACCAGCCTGGGCCTTCCGGGGTACGAGCAGTACTTC. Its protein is CATSLGLPGYEQYF. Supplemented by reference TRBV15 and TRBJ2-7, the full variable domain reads DAMVIQNPRYQVTQFGKPVTLSCSQTLNHNVMYWYQQKSSQAPKLLFHYYDKDFNNEADTPDNFQSRRPNTSFCFLDIRSPGLGDTAMYLCATSLGLPGYEQYFGPGTRLTVT.